The clone carrying this T cell receptor (beta chain) was seen ten or more times. These data are taken from a study of blood T cell repertoires in COVID-19. Overall study context: Nucleic acid was either cDNA or gDNA, and it came from T cells, B-cell-depleted T cells, or PBMCs.

The CDR3 is 14 amino acids. Germline V CDR1 and CDR2: SQVTM, ANQGSEA. The trim removed 7 bases at V and 5 bases at J, leaving 8 bases unmatched. In the source study's methods: Using reference gene primer amplification, nucleated cell counts were estimated. The table came from immunoSEQ multiplex PCR; TCRdb's copy has only in-frame clones and leaves some out. That table supplies the V and J calls and clone size; D and trimming were determined from the DNA. The repertoire includes around 150,000 clones, under 85% of them detected once, and roughly 8.3% sits in the top ten. The sample consisted of peripheral blood. V usage is TRBV29-1 and J usage is TRBJ2-1, with 10 bases fitting TRBD2. The source is a woman aged 80 or older in a cohort sampled during active or convalescent COVID-19. As DNA, the CDR3 is TGCAGCGCAGCTCCCGGGACTAGCGACAATGAGCAGTTCTTC. As protein: CSAAPGTSDNEQFF.